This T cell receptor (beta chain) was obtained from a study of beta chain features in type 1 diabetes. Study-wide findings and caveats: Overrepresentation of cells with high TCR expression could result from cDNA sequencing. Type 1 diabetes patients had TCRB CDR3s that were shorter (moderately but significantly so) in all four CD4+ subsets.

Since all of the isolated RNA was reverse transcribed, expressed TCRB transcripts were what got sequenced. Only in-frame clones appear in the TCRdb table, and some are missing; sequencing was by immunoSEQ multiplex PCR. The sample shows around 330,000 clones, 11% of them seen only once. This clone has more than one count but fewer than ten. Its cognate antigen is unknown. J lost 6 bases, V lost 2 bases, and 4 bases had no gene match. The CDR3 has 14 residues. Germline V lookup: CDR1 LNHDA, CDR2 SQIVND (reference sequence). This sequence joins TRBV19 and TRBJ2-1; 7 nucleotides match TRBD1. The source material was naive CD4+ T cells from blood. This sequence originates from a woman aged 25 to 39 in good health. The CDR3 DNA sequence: TGTGCCAGTAGTATAAGGGACAGTTTCAATGAGCAGTTCTTC. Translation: CASSIRDSFNEQFF. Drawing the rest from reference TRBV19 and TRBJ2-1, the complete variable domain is DGGITQSPKYLFRKEGQNVTLSCEQNLNHDAMYWYRQDPGQGLRLIYYSQIVNDFQKGDIAEGYSVSREKKESFPLTVTSAQKNPTAFYLCASSIRDSFNEQFFGPGTRLTVL.